The present entry profiles one T cell receptor (beta chain) with its context. V trimming: 1 base; J trimming: 4 bases; junction bases outside the gene matches: 8. The CDR3 covers 17 residues. From germline, CDR1 is SGHTA and CDR2 FQGNSA. Using immunoSEQ multiplex PCR, the repertoire was profiled, and TCRdb retains in-frame clones only, with some absent. The data show under 350,000 clones, about nine tenths seen once. This specimen belongs to a study of blood T cell repertoires in COVID-19. The receptor was isolated from a woman aged 55-70 years who had recovered from COVID-19. Sequencing used PBMCs or T cells enriched from blood (not recorded which). The chain combines TRBV7-2 with TRBJ2-5, with 11 nucleotides matching TRBD2. CDR3 in amino acids: CASSLGVILAGGETQYF. In nucleotides, the CDR3 is TGTGCCAGCAGCTTAGGGGTTATCCTAGCGGGAGGAGAGACCCAGTACTTC.